The 3 T cell receptor beta chains below come from one sample, sequenced in a study of T cell repertoires in cytomegalovirus infection. A single record per CDR3 protein comes from TCRdb applying MiXCR to the reads. The table lists around 710,000 distinct CDR3 sequences, almost 30% of them singletons, with around 13% in the top ten. Antigens of these TCRs are unknown. Material: cultured CD8+ T cells from PBMCs, obtained from culture after CMV antigen stimulation. The source of these receptors is a human donor in good health (CMV status not recorded). Some clones in this sample may be carry-over from other donors' samples.

This clonotype was picked up a small number of times. This chain uses TRBV27 with TRBJ2-1, with D possibly TRBD2 on 6 matching bases. The V end was cut by 7 bases, the J end by 5 bases, with 15 bases between. Germline assignment: CDR1 MNHEY and CDR2 SMNVEV (reference sequence). The CDR3 extends over 14 amino acids. CDR3 residues: CASTSGGNDNEQFF. In DNA form, the CDR3 reads TGTGCCAGCACCTCCGGGGGTAACGACAATGAGCAGTTCTTC.

This clonotype was observed a handful of times. The rearrangement links TRBV11-2 to TRBJ1-5; D unclear. The CDR3 length is 17 residues. Per germline, CDR1 SGHAT and CDR2 FQNNGV. V was cut by 0 bases and J by 2 bases, with 14 bases left in between. CDR3 sequence: CASSLDARSRRNQPQHF. DNA for the CDR3: TGTGCCAGCAGCTTAGATGCCCGATCGAGGCGCAATCAGCCCCAGCATTTT.

The chain uses TRBV29-1 and TRBJ2-2; 7 nucleotides match TRBD1. The CDR3 sequence is 13 residues long. The J segment lost 4 bases and the V segment lost 4 bases, leaving 3 bases of the junction unmatched. The germline CDR1 and CDR2 sequences are SQVTM and ANQGSEA. CDR3 bases: TGCAGCGTTGGACAGGGTCCCACCGGGGAGCTGTTTTTT. Protein: CSVGQGPTGELFF.